These T cell receptor beta chains were read from a single sample in a study of T-cell memory formation after mild COVID-19. TCRdb called the 5' RACE reads again in MiXCR, with one record for every CDR3 protein. The sample holds under 550,000 distinct CDR3 sequences, about 20% seen once. The material sequenced was PBMCs or a T cell subset sorted from them (not recorded which). The receptors here all came from an adult woman who had mild COVID-19 (a few samples of this study predate the infection). Cell type and time point are not known. CDR3s include the opening cysteine and the closing phenylalanine or tryptophan. D genes are given only for firm matches. Clone size appears in some rows only: once, few, many, or a class for an expanded clone.

CDR3	DNA	V	D	size	J
CASSYGLSGEQYF	TGTGCCAGCAGTTACGGTCTTTCGGGCGAGCAGTACTTC	TRBV6-5	-	-	TRBJ2-7
CASSPPPLGETQYF	TGTGCCAGCTCACCACCCCCCTTGGGAGAGACCCAGTACTTC	TRBV18	-	few	TRBJ2-5
CASSYPGLAGAWGEQFF	TGTGCCAGCAGTTACCCAGGACTAGCGGGCGCCTGGGGTGAGCAGTTCTTC	TRBV6-2/TRBV6-3	TRBD2	many	TRBJ2-1
CASSQGWSSGNTIYF	TGCGCCAGCAGCCAAGGATGGAGCTCTGGAAACACCATATATTTT	TRBV4-1	-	few	TRBJ1-3
CASSERGTGGSYNSPLHF	TGTGCCAGCAGTGAACGGGGGACAGGGGGCTCCTATAATTCACCCCTCCACTTT	TRBV2	TRBD1	few	TRBJ1-6
CASSGSEDAVFF	TGTGCCAGCAGTGGATCGGAGGACGCAGTGTTTTTT	TRBV25-1	-	many	TRBJ1-4
CASSITGGNEQFF	TGTGCCAGCAGCATTACCGGGGGCAATGAGCAGTTCTTC	TRBV6-6	-	few	TRBJ2-1
CASSLLGRDQPQHF	TGTGCCAGCAGCTTATTAGGAAGGGATCAGCCCCAGCATTTT	TRBV7-6	-	few	TRBJ1-5
CASSPQDRGLEQYF	TGTGCCAGCAGCCCCCAGGACAGGGGGCTCGAGCAGTACTTC	TRBV7-2	TRBD1	few	TRBJ2-7
CASSFKLAGLFF	TGTGCCAGCAGTTTCAAGCTAGCGGGGCTCTTCTTC	TRBV12-3/TRBV12-4	TRBD2	-	TRBJ2-7
CASSPLKGTAHYEQYF	TGTGCCAGCAGCCCGCTAAAAGGGACAGCACACTACGAGCAGTACTTC	TRBV7-9	TRBD1	-	TRBJ2-7
CAGRRANSNEKLFF	TGCGCCGGCCGACGGGCTAACAGTAATGAAAAACTGTTTTTT	TRBV5-1	-	few	TRBJ1-4
CRPYGEFYGYTF	TGCAGGCCCTACGGAGAATTCTATGGCTACACCTTC	TRBV20-1	-	-	TRBJ1-2
CASSPSTGGNEQFF	TGTGCCAGCAGCCCATCGACAGGTGGTAATGAGCAGTTCTTC	TRBV7-8	-	many	TRBJ2-1
CATSRDRTRASTYEQYF	TGTGCCACCAGCAGAGATCGTACCAGGGCTTCTACCTACGAGCAGTACTTC	TRBV15	-	-	TRBJ2-7
CSASPTSGAYQETQYF	TGCAGTGCTAGTCCGACTAGCGGGGCGTACCAAGAGACCCAGTACTTC	TRBV20-1	TRBD2	-	TRBJ2-5
CASSIQGRTYEQYF	TGTGCCAGTAGTATTCAAGGGAGAACCTACGAGCAGTACTTC	TRBV19	-	few	TRBJ2-7
CASSPEKVPDTEAFF	TGTGCCAGCTCACCCGAAAAAGTCCCCGACACTGAAGCTTTCTTT	TRBV18	-	-	TRBJ1-1
CASSLDRNRYF	TGTGCCAGCAGCTTAGATCGGAACAGGTACTTC	TRBV11-3	-	-	TRBJ1-2
CASSSTTGTQYF	TGTGCCAGCAGCTCGACCACGGGTACGCAGTATTTT	TRBV11-1	-	many	TRBJ2-3
CASSVSRGGNYGYTF	TGTGCCAGCAGCGTGTCCAGAGGGGGGAACTATGGCTACACCTTC	TRBV9	-	-	TRBJ1-2
CASSLGPAGEQYF	TGTGCCAGCAGCTTAGGGCCAGCCGGCGAGCAGTACTTC	TRBV7-3	-	-	TRBJ2-7
CGYSSGSALGADTQYF	TGTGGCTACTCTAGCGGATCCGCACTCGGGGCAGATACGCAGTATTTT	TRBV5-4	TRBD2	few	TRBJ2-3
CASSLEVVGYGYTF	TGTGCCAGCAGCTTAGAGGTGGTCGGCTATGGCTACACCTTC	TRBV11-2	-	-	TRBJ1-2
CRPARRSYEQYF	TGCAGACCGGCCAGGCGCTCCTACGAGCAGTACTTC	TRBV29-1	-	-	TRBJ2-7
CASSQEAPSYEQYF	TGTGCCAGCAGCCAAGAGGCCCCCTCCTACGAGCAGTACTTC	TRBV14	-	few	TRBJ2-7
CASSHPGGGLTDTQYF	TGCGCCAGCAGCCACCCAGGCGGGGGGCTCACAGATACGCAGTATTTT	TRBV4-1	TRBD2	few	TRBJ2-3
CSAGLDTDEQFF	TGCAGTGCTGGTCTAGATACAGATGAGCAGTTCTTC	TRBV20-1	-	-	TRBJ2-1
CSARLAGATGELFF	TGCAGTGCCCGACTAGCGGGTGCGACCGGGGAGCTGTTTTTT	TRBV20-1	TRBD2	-	TRBJ2-2
CASSRSGLAGVETQYF	TGCGCCAGCTCAAGATCCGGGCTAGCGGGAGTGGAGACCCAGTACTTC	TRBV5-1	TRBD2	-	TRBJ2-5
CATSSGRGAFHSNQPQHF	TGTGCCACCAGCAGTGGGAGGGGCGCGTTCCATAGCAATCAGCCCCAGCATTTT	TRBV15	-	-	TRBJ1-5
CASSLVGRGNNEQFF	TGTGCCAGCAGCTTAGTCGGGAGAGGTAACAATGAGCAGTTCTTC	TRBV7-2	-	many	TRBJ2-1
CASSQDVRGQNEQYF	TGTGCCAGCAGCCAAGATGTCAGGGGGCAAAACGAGCAGTACTTC	TRBV14	TRBD1	many	TRBJ2-7
CASKGGISTDTQYF	TGTGCCAGCAAAGGGGGGATTAGCACAGATACGCAGTATTTT	TRBV6-6	-	-	TRBJ2-3
CASSGLPWGTGELFF	TGCGCCAGCAGTGGACTCCCCTGGGGCACCGGGGAGCTGTTTTTT	TRBV10-2	-	few	TRBJ2-2
CASSQVSVTSGSYEQYF	TGCGCCAGCAGCCAAGTTTCCGTGACTAGCGGATCCTACGAGCAGTACTTC	TRBV4-3	TRBD2	many	TRBJ2-7
CSASRDSTDTQYF	TGCAGTGCTAGCCGGGACAGCACAGATACGCAGTATTTT	TRBV20-1	-	-	TRBJ2-3
CASSRTGGTGELFF	TGCGCCAGCAGCCGTACAGGGGGTACCGGGGAGCTGTTTTTT	TRBV5-1	TRBD1	-	TRBJ2-2
CSARRIGTSEKLFF	TGCAGTGCTAGGAGGATTGGGACCTCGGAAAAACTGTTTTTT	TRBV20-1	-	-	TRBJ1-4
CASSPRLAVETQYF	TGTGCCAGCAGTCCGCGACTAGCGGTGGAGACCCAGTACTTC	TRBV12-3/TRBV12-4	TRBD2	-	TRBJ2-5
CATSDPSGRNRETQYF	TGTGCCACCAGTGACCCTAGCGGGAGGAATCGAGAGACCCAGTACTTC	TRBV24-1	TRBD2	-	TRBJ2-5
CATSTGNYNEQFF	TGTGCCACCTCGACAGGGAATTACAATGAGCAGTTCTTC	TRBV24-1	TRBD1	-	TRBJ2-1
CASSLTGFGGGRLYEQYF	TGTGCCAGCAGTTTAACGGGGTTCGGTGGGGGGAGACTCTACGAGCAGTACTTC	TRBV27	-	-	TRBJ2-7
CASSLEANYNEQFF	TGCGCCAGCAGCTTGGAAGCGAACTACAATGAGCAGTTCTTC	TRBV5-1	-	-	TRBJ2-1
CATSRDPGRYEKLFF	TGTGCCACCAGCAGAGATCCAGGGAGATATGAAAAACTGTTTTTT	TRBV15	-	-	TRBJ1-4
CATSVARAREQFF	TGTGCCACCAGTGTGGCCAGGGCGCGTGAGCAGTTCTTC	TRBV24-1	-	few	TRBJ2-1
CASSYYTGTGKVGYEQYF	TGTGCCAGCAGTTATTATACCGGGACAGGGAAGGTTGGGTACGAGCAGTACTTC	TRBV5-5	TRBD1	few	TRBJ2-7
CAWSVTAGSNYGYTF	TGTGCCTGGAGTGTAACGGCAGGGTCTAACTATGGCTACACCTTC	TRBV30	-	-	TRBJ1-2